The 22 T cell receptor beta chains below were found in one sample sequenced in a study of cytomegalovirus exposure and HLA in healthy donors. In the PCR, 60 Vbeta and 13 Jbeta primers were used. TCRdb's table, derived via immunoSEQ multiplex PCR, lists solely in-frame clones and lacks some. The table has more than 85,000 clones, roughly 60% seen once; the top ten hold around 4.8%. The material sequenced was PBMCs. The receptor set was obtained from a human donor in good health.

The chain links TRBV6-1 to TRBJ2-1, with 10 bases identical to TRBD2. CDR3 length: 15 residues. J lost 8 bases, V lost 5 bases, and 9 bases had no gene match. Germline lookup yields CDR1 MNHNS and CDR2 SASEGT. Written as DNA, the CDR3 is TGTGCCAGCAGTTTGAGCCTAGCGGGAGCCTATGAGCAGTTCTTC. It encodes CASSLSLAGAYEQFF.

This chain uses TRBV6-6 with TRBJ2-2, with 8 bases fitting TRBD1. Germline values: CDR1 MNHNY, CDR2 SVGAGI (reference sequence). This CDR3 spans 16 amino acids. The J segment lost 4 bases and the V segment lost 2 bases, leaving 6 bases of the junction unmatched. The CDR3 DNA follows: TGTGCCAGCAGTTACCAGACAGGGGTTGGCACCGGGGAGCTGTTTTTT. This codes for CASSYQTGVGTGELFF.

Here the CDR3 reads CASSLDRGSGRRYNEQFF. The CDR3 coding sequence is TGTGCCAGCAGCTTAGATAGAGGTAGCGGGAGGCGTTACAATGAGCAGTTCTTC. The rearrangement uses TRBV11-2 and TRBJ2-1; 10 nucleotides agree with TRBD2. Germline V CDR1 and CDR2: SGHAT, FQNNGV. J gave up 4 bases and V 0 bases, and 9 bases lay outside the gene matches. CDR3 length: 18 amino acids.

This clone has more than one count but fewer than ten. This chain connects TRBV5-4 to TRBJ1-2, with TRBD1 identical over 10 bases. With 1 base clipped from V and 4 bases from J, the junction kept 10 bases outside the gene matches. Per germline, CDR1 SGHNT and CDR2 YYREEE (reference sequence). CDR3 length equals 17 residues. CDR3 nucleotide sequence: TGTGCCAGCAGCTTGCTCTTGTGGACAGGGGGATTCTATGGCTACACCTTC. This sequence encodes CASSLLLWTGGFYGYTF.

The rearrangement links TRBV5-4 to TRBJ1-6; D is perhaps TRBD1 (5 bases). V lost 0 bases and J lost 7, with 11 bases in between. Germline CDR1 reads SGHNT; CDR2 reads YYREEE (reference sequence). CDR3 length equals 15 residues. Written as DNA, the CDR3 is TGTGCCAGCAGCTTGGACATGGGGGGGAATTCACCCCTCCACTTT. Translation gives CASSLDMGGNSPLHF.

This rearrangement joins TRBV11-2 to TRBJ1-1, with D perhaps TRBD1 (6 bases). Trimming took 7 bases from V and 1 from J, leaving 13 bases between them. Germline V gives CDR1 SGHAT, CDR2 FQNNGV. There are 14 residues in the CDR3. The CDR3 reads CASTIRGPNTEAFF. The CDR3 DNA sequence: TGTGCCAGCACCATCAGGGGTCCGAACACTGAAGCTTTCTTT. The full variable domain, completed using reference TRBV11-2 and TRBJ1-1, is EAGVAQSPRYKIIEKRQSVAFWCNPISGHATLYWYQQILGQGPKLLIQFQNNGVVDDSQLPKDRFSAERLKGVDSTLKIQPAKLEDSAVYLCASTIRGPNTEAFFGQGTRLTVV.

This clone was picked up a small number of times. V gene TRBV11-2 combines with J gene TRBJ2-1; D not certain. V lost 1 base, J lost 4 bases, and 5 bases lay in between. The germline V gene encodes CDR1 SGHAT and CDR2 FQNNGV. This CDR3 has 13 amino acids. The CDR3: CASSLGSYNEQFF. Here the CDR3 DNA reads TGTGCCAGCAGCTTAGGCAGTTACAATGAGCAGTTCTTC.

The CDR3 sequence is CASHRGGAQETQYF. CDR3 DNA sequence: TGTGCCAGCCACCGTGGGGGGGCCCAAGAGACCCAGTACTTC. The chain uses TRBV5-6 and TRBJ2-5; the D gene is possibly TRBD2 (7 bases). Trimming removed 7 bases at V and 1 base at J, with 14 bases between. The germline V gene encodes CDR1 SGHDT and CDR2 YYEEEE. The CDR3 totals 14 residues. Full variable domain (missing parts from reference TRBV5-6 and TRBJ2-5): DAGVTQSPTHLIKTRGQQVTLRCSPKSGHDTVSWYQQALGQGPQFIFQYYEEEERQRGNFPDRFSGHQFPNYSSELNVNALLLGDSALYLCASHRGGAQETQYFGPGTRLLVL.

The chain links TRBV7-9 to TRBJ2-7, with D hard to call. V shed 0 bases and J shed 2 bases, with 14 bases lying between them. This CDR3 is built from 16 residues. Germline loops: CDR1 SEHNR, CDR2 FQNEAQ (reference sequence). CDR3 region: CASSLARLPSTYEQYF. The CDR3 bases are TGTGCCAGCAGCTTAGCGCGGCTACCCTCCACCTACGAGCAGTACTTC.

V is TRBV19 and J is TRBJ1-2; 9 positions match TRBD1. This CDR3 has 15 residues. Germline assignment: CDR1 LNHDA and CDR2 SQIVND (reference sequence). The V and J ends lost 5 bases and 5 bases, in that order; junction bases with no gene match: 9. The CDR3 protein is CASSGGTGPLYGYTF. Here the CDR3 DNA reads TGTGCCAGTAGTGGGGGGACAGGGCCACTATATGGCTACACCTTC.

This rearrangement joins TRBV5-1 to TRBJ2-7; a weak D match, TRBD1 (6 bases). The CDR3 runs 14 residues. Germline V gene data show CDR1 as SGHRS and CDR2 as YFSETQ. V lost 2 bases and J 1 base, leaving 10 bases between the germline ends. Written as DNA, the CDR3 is TGCGCCAGCAGCTTTACCGGACAGTCCTACGAGCAGTACTTC. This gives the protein CASSFTGQSYEQYF.

CDR3 DNA sequence: TGTGCCAGCAGCCCACGACAGGAGCTTGGGGCCCAGTACTTC. It yields the protein CASSPRQELGAQYF. The V and J genes are TRBV9 and TRBJ2-5; TRBD1 is a possible D gene (6 bases). V shed 4 bases and J shed 9 bases, with 19 bases lying between them. The V gene's germline CDR1 is SGDLS and CDR2 YYNGEE. This CDR3 has 14 residues. The full variable domain, its missing parts supplied by reference TRBV9 and TRBJ2-5, is DSGVTQTPKHLITATGQRVTLRCSPRSGDLSVYWYQQSLDQGLQFLIQYYNGEERAKGNILERFSAQQFPDLHSELNLSSLELGDSALYFCASSPRQELGAQYFGPGTRLLVL.

The CDR3 DNA is TGTGCCTGGAGCAGAACAGGGGACTCTGGAAACACCATATATTTT. Translated, it gives CAWSRTGDSGNTIYF. The V and J genes are TRBV30 and TRBJ1-3, with 7 nucleotides matching TRBD1. With V trimmed by 3 bases and J by 0 bases, 5 bases remained unmatched. The CDR3 is 15 residues long. CDR1 GTSNPN and CDR2 SVGIG come from the germline V gene (reference sequence).

DNA of the CDR3: TGTGCCAGCAGTCGATCGGACACCGGGGAGCTGTTTTTT. It codes for CASSRSDTGELFF. This chain links TRBV6-1 with TRBJ2-2; D unresolved. V was trimmed by 5 bases and J by 3 bases, leaving 7 bases between them. The CDR3 sequence is 13 residues long. Germline V gene lookup returns CDR1 MNHNS and CDR2 SASEGT.

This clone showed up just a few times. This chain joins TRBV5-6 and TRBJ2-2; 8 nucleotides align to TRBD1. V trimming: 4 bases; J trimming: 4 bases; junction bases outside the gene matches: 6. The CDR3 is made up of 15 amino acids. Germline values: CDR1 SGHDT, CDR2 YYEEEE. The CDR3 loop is CASSTTGVGTGELFF. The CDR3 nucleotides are TGTGCCAGCAGCACGACAGGGGTAGGCACCGGGGAGCTGTTTTTT.

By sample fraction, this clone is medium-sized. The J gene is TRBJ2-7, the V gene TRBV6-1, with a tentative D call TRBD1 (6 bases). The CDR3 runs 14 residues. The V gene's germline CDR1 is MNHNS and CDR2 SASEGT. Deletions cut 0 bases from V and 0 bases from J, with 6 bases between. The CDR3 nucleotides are TGTGCCAGCAGTGAAGCGGACAGCTCCTACGAGCAGTACTTC. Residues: CASSEADSSYEQYF.

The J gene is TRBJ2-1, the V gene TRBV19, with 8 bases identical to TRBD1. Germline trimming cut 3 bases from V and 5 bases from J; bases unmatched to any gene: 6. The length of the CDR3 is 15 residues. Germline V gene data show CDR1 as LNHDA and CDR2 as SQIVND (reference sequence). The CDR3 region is CASSIRTGLNNEQFF. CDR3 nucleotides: TGTGCCAGTAGTATTAGGACAGGGCTGAACAATGAGCAGTTCTTC. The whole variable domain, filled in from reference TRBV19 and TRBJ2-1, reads DGGITQSPKYLFRKEGQNVTLSCEQNLNHDAMYWYRQDPGQGLRLIYYSQIVNDFQKGDIAEGYSVSREKKESFPLTVTSAQKNPTAFYLCASSIRTGLNNEQFFGPGTRLTVL.

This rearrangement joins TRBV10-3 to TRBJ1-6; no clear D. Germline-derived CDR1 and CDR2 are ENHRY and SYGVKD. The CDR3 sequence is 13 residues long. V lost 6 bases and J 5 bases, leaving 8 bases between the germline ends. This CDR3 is CAISLGDNSPLHF. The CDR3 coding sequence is TGTGCCATCAGCCTCGGTGATAATTCACCCCTCCACTTT.

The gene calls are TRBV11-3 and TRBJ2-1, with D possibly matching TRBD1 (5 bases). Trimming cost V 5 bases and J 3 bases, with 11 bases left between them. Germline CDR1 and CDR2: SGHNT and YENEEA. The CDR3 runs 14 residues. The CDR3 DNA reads TGTGCCAGCAGCAACACAGGAAACTACAATGAGCAGTTCTTC. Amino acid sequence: CASSNTGNYNEQFF. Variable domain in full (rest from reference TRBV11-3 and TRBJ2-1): EAGVVQSPRYKIIEKKQPVAFWCNPISGHNTLYWYLQNLGQGPELLIRYENEEAVDDSQLPKDRFSAERLKGVDSTLKIQPAELGDSAVYLCASSNTGNYNEQFFGPGTRLTVL.

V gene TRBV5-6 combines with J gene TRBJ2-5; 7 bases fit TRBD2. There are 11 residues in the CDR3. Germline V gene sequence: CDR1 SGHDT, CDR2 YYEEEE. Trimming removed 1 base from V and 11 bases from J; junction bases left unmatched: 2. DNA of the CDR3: TGTGCCAGCAGCTTGATGCGGGAGCAGTACTTC. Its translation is CASSLMREQYF. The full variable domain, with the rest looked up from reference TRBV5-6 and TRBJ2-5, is DAGVTQSPTHLIKTRGQQVTLRCSPKSGHDTVSWYQQALGQGPQFIFQYYEEEERQRGNFPDRFSGHQFPNYSSELNVNALLLGDSALYLCASSLMREQYFGPGTRLLVL.

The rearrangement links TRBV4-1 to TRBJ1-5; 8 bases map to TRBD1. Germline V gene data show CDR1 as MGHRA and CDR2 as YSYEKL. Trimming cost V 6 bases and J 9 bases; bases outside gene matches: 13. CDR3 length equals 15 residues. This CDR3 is CASRPGQDSGGPQHF. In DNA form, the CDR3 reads TGCGCCAGCAGACCGGGACAGGACTCCGGGGGGCCCCAGCATTTT.

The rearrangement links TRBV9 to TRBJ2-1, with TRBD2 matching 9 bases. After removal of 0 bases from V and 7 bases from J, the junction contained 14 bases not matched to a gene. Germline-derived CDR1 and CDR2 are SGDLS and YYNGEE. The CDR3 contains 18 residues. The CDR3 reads CASSVDLPASGILNEQFF. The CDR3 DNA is TGTGCCAGCAGCGTAGACCTCCCAGCTAGCGGGATTCTTAATGAGCAGTTCTTC.